The T cell receptor beta chain described here comes from a study of blood T cell repertoires in COVID-19. For the study at large: Whether acute or convalescent, the COVID-19 samples came from the United States, Italy and Spain.

This clone was picked up a small number of times. Assay: immunoSEQ multiplex PCR; the TCRdb copy retains only in-frame clones and omits some. The sample lists 250,000 to 300,000 clones, less than 85% occurring once. Sequencing was done on a sample of peripheral blood. The receptor was isolated from a woman younger than 35 with acute or convalescent COVID-19.

CDR3 bases: TGTGCCAGCAGCTTGGGACTAGCGGGAGCCTCCCGGGAGCTGTTTTTT. Protein sequence: CASSLGLAGASRELFF. The rearrangement links TRBV11-3 to TRBJ2-2, with 14 bases that match TRBD2. Germline V lookup: CDR1 SGHNT, CDR2 YENEEA. V dropped 3 bases and J dropped 9; count of bases not matched to a gene: 6. The CDR3 runs 16 residues.